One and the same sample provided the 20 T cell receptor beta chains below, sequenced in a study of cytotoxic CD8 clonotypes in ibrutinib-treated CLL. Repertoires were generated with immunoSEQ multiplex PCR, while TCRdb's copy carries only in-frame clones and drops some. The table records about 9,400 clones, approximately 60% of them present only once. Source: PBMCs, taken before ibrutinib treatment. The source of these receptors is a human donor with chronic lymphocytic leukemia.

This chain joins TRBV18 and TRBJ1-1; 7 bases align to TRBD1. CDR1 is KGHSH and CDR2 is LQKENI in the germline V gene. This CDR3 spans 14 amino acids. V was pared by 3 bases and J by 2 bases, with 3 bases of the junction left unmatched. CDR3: CASSPGQKNTEAFF. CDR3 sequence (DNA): TGTGCCAGCTCACCGGGACAGAAAAACACTGAAGCTTTCTTT.

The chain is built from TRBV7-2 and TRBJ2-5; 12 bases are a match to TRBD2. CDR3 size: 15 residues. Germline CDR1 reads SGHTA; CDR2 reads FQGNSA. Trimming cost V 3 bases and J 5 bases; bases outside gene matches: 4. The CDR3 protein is CASSFGTSGRETQYF. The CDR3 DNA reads TGTGCCAGCAGCTTCGGGACTAGCGGGCGGGAGACCCAGTACTTC.

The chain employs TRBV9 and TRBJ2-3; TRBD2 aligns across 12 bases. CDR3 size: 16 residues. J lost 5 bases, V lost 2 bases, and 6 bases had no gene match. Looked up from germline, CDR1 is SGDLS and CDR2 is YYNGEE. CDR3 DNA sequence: TGTGCCAGCAGCGTTCAACCGGGACTAGCGGGAGATACGCAGTATTTT. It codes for CASSVQPGLAGDTQYF.

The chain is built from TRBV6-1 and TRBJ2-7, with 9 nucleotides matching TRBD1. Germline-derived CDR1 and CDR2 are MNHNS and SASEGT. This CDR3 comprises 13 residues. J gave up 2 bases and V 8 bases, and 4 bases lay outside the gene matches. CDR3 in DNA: TGTGCCAGCGGACAGGGGCTTCCCTACGAGCAGTACTTC. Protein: CASGQGLPYEQYF.

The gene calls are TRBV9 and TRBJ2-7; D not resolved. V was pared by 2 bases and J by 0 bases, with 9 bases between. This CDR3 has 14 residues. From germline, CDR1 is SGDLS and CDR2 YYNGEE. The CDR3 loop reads CASSVDGSSYEQYF. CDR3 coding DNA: TGTGCCAGCAGCGTCGACGGAAGCTCCTACGAGCAGTACTTC.

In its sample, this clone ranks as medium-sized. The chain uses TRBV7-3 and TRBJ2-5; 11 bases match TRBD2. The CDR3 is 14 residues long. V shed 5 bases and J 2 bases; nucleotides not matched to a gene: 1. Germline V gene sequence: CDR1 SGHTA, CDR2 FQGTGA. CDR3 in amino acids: CASSVAGGQETQYF. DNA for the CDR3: TGTGCCAGCAGCGTAGCGGGGGGGCAAGAGACCCAGTACTTC.

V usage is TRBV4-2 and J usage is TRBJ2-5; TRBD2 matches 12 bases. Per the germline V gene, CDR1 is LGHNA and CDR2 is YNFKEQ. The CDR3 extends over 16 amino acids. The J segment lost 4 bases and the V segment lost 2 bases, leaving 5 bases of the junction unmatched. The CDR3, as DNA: TGTGCCAGCAGCCAACTAGCGGGGGGGCCGAGAGAGACCCAGTACTTC. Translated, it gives CASSQLAGGPRETQYF.

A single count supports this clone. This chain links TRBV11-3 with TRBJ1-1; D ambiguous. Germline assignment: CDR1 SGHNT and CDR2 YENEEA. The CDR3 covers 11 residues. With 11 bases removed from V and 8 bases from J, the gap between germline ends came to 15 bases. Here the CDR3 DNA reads TGTGCCGGCCATGTCACTATAGAAGCTTTCTTT. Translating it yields CAGHVTIEAFF.

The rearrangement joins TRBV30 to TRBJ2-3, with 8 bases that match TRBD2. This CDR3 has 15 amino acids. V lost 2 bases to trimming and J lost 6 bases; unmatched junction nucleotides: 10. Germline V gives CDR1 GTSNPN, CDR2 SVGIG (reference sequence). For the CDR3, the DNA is TGTGCCTGGAGTCGAAACCGGCGGGGGGCGGATACGCAGTATTTT. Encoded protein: CAWSRNRRGADTQYF.

CDR3: CASSMRTGLAEKLFF. CDR3 nucleotide sequence: TGTGCCAGCAGTATGAGAACCGGCCTAGCCGAAAAACTGTTTTTT. The J gene is TRBJ1-4, the V gene TRBV6-5; D is uncertain. The V gene's germline CDR1 is MNHEY and CDR2 SVGAGI. CDR3 length: 15 residues. V was trimmed by 5 bases and J by 8 bases, leaving 18 bases between them.

This chain's CDR3 is CASRGQGGASGTEAFF. CDR3 nucleotides: TGCGCCAGCAGAGGACAGGGGGGCGCCTCCGGCACTGAAGCTTTCTTT. The chain joins TRBV5-1 to TRBJ1-1; 10 nucleotides align to TRBD1. The germline gives CDR1 SGHRS, CDR2 YFSETQ. This CDR3 region has 16 residues. Trimming at V came to 5 bases and at J to 4 bases, leaving 11 bases not matched to a gene.

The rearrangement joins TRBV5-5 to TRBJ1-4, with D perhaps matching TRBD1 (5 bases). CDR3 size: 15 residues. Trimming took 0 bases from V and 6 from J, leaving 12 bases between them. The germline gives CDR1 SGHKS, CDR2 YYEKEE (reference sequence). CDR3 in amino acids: CASSLGGTDDEKLFF. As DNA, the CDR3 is TGTGCCAGCAGCTTGGGTGGGACGGACGATGAAAAACTGTTTTTT.

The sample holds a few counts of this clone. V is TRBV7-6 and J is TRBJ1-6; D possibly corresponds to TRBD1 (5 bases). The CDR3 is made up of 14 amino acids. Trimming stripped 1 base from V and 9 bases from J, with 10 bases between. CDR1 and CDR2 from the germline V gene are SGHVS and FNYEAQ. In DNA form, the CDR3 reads TGTGCCAGCAGCTTAGGGGGCGCAGGTTCACCCCTCCACTTT. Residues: CASSLGGAGSPLHF.

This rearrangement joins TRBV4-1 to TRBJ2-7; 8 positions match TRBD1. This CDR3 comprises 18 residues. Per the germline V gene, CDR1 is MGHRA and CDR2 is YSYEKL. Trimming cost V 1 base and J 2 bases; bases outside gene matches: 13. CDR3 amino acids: CASSQALLRTGFAYEQYF. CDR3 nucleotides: TGCGCCAGCAGCCAAGCTCTTCTTAGGACAGGGTTCGCCTACGAGCAGTACTTC.

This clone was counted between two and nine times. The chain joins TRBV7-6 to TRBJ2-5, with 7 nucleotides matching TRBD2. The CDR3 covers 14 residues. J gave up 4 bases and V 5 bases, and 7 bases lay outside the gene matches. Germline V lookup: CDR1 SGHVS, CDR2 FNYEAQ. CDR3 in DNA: TGTGCCAGCAGCGCTCGAGCGGGGAGAGAGACCCAGTACTTC. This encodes CASSARAGRETQYF.

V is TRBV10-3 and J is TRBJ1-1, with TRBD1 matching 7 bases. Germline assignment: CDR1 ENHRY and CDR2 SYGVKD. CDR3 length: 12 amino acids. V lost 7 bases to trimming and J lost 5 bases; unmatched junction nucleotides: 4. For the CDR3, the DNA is TGTGCCATCACCGACAGGGTTACTGAAGCTTTCTTT. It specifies CAITDRVTEAFF.

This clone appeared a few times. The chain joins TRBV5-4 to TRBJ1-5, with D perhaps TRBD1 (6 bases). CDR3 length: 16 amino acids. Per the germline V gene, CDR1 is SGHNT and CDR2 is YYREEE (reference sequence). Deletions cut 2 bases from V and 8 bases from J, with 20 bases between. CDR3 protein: CASSFGGVIGWEPQHF. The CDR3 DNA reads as TGTGCCAGCAGCTTTGGGGGCGTAATAGGGTGGGAGCCCCAGCATTTT.

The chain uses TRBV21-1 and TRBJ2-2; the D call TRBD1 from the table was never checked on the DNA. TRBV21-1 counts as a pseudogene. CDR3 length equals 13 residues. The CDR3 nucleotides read TGTGCCAGCAGCAAAGGTCAGACCGGGGAGCTGTTTTTT. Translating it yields CASSKGQTGELFF.

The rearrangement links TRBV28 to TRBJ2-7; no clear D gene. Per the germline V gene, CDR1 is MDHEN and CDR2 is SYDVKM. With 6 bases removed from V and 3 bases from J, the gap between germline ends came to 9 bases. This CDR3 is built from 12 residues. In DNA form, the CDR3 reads TGTGCCAGCAGCCGTCCGCTCTACGAGCAGTACTTC. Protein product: CASSRPLYEQYF.

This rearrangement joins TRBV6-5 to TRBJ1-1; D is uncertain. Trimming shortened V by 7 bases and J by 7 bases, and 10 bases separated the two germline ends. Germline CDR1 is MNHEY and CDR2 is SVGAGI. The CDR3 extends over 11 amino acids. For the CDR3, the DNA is TGTGCCAGCACCCACGGGTTTGAAGCTTTCTTT. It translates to CASTHGFEAFF.